A single sample is the source of the 18 T cell receptor beta chains below, sequenced in a study of blood T cell repertoires in COVID-19. The method was immunoSEQ multiplex PCR; TCRdb's version includes in-frame clones alone and lacks a portion of them. The sample holds hundreds of thousands of clones, approximately 78% seen once. The sequenced sample was peripheral blood. The origin of the receptors is a woman aged 55 to 70 with active or convalescent COVID-19.

The chain uses TRBV27 and TRBJ2-5, with D unclear. The CDR3 length is 15 residues. The germline CDR1 and CDR2 sequences are MNHEY and SMNVEV (reference sequence). The germline V and J ends were trimmed by 0 bases and 2 bases, with 10 bases remaining between them. CDR3 loop: CASSLSNRRQETQYF. The CDR3 bases are TGTGCCAGCAGTTTATCGAACCGGAGACAAGAGACCCAGTACTTC.

J is TRBJ2-3 and V is TRBV2; weak D call: TRBD2 (7 bases). V lost 10 bases and J lost 0, with 17 bases in between. The CDR3 has 15 amino acids. Germline assignment: CDR1 SNHLY and CDR2 FYNNEI. The DNA of the CDR3 is TGTGCCATCCGGGGGCAGGGAGGGAGCACAGATACGCAGTATTTT. As protein: CAIRGQGGSTDTQYF.

The chain is built from TRBV5-1 and TRBJ2-3; no clear D. The germline V gene has CDR1 SGHRS and CDR2 YFSETQ. Between the trimmed V and J ends, which lost 4 bases and 2 bases, there was a span of 17 bases. The CDR3 consists of 16 residues. The CDR3 DNA is TGCGCCAGCAGCCCCGGTGCGGCGTTGGACACAGATACGCAGTATTTT. Translating it yields CASSPGAALDTDTQYF.

This rearrangement joins TRBV2 to TRBJ2-4; the D gene is possibly TRBD2 (7 bases). Germline-derived CDR1 and CDR2 are SNHLY and FYNNEI. V was clipped by 8 bases and J by 1 base, with 24 bases between them. The CDR3 has 18 amino acids. The CDR3 coding sequence is TGTGCCAGCGGACCGGGGGGCAGGCGGGGAAGGGCCAAAAACATTCAGTACTTC. Translated: CASGPGGRRGRAKNIQYF. The variable domain in full, with the rest retrieved from reference TRBV2 and TRBJ2-4, is EPEVTQTPSHQVTQMGQEVILRCVPISNHLYFYWYRQILGQKVEFLVSFYNNEISEKSEIFDDQFSVERPDGSNFTLKIRSTKLEDSAMYFCASGPGGRRGRAKNIQYFGAGTRLSVL.

V is TRBV5-1 and J is TRBJ1-1; the D is unclear. The ends were cut back, 4 bases at V and 5 bases at J, with 12 bases in the middle. The CDR3 has 13 residues. CDR1 SGHRS and CDR2 YFSETQ come from the germline V gene. The CDR3 loop is CASSVDPRTEAFF. CDR3 sequence (DNA): TGCGCCAGCAGCGTAGACCCGAGGACTGAAGCTTTCTTT.

This chain connects TRBV30 to TRBJ2-5, with D possibly matching TRBD1 (5 bases). Deletions cut 2 bases from V and 1 base from J, with 8 bases between. The length of the CDR3 is 13 residues. Looked up from germline, CDR1 is GTSNPN and CDR2 is SVGIG (reference sequence). This chain's CDR3 is CAWSWTFQETQYF. CDR3 DNA sequence: TGTGCCTGGAGTTGGACATTCCAAGAGACCCAGTACTTC.

This clone was seen a single time. The same CDR3 is also encoded by other DNA sequences in this sample. The chain couples TRBV5-1 to TRBJ2-7; TRBD1 matches at 10 bases. The junction had 7 bases not matched to a gene; V was cut back by 4 bases and J by 3 bases. CDR3 size: 15 residues. CDR1 and CDR2 (germline): SGHRS, YFSETQ. The CDR3 region has the DNA TGCGCCAGCAGCCTGGGGACAGGGGTGAGCTACGAGCAGTACTTC. This gives the protein CASSLGTGVSYEQYF.

The chain links TRBV27 to TRBJ1-6; TRBD1 matches 7 bases. V shed 6 bases and J 3 bases; nucleotides not matched to a gene: 11. This CDR3 comprises 17 residues. The germline V gene has CDR1 MNHEY and CDR2 SMNVEV (reference sequence). Here the CDR3 reads CASRTKGGFIYNSPLHF. In DNA form, the CDR3 reads TGTGCCAGCAGAACTAAAGGGGGCTTCATCTATAATTCACCCCTCCACTTT.

The chain joins TRBV19 to TRBJ1-1; D might be TRBD1 (6 bases). The V end lost 5 bases, the J end lost 3 bases, and 13 bases lay between the germline ends. The CDR3 consists of 14 residues. Germline V lookup: CDR1 LNHDA, CDR2 SQIVND (reference sequence). Here the CDR3 reads CASSYWGGDTEAFF. In nucleotides, the CDR3 is TGTGCCAGTAGTTACTGGGGGGGCGACACTGAAGCTTTCTTT.

The rearrangement links TRBV2 to TRBJ1-1; D is possibly TRBD1 (6 bases). The CDR3 consists of 14 residues. Germline V lookup: CDR1 SNHLY, CDR2 FYNNEI. The V end lost 6 bases, the J end lost 5 bases, and 16 bases lay between the germline ends. CDR3 nucleotides: TGTGCCAGCAGAACTAGGACACAGGGAACTGAAGCTTTCTTT. Its translation: CASRTRTQGTEAFF.

V and J are TRBV15 and TRBJ2-5; a possible D gene is TRBD1 (6 bases). Germline V gene data show CDR1 as LNHNV and CDR2 as YYDKDF (reference sequence). The V end lost 0 bases, the J end lost 4 bases, and 15 bases lay between the germline ends. This CDR3 region has 16 residues. The CDR3 coding sequence is TGTGCCACCAGCAGAGATCTTTCAGGGGTTGGAGAGACCCAGTACTTC. Translation gives CATSRDLSGVGETQYF.

This clone appeared once. The CDR3 DNA sequence: TGTGCCAGCAGTGAGGGGGGACAGGGTGTACCCTATAATTCACCCCTCCACTTT. Translation: CASSEGGQGVPYNSPLHF. The V gene is TRBV2, the J gene TRBJ1-6; the match to TRBD1 covers 9 bases. This CDR3 region has 18 residues. From germline, CDR1 is SNHLY and CDR2 FYNNEI. V lost 3 bases, J lost 2 bases, and 8 bases stayed unmatched.

This clone appeared once. V and J are TRBV28 and TRBJ1-6; 10 bases line up with TRBD1. Germline V lookup: CDR1 MDHEN, CDR2 SYDVKM. There are 15 residues in the CDR3. V shed 6 bases and J 7 bases; nucleotides not matched to a gene: 6. CDR3 region: CASRGTGQGNSPLHF. For the CDR3, the DNA is TGTGCCAGCAGGGGGACGGGACAGGGGAATTCACCCCTCCACTTT.

The gene calls are TRBV30 and TRBJ2-7; TRBD1 aligns across 10 bases. The V gene end was trimmed by 5 bases and the J gene end by 2 bases; junction bases not matched to a gene: 9. The CDR3 is 15 amino acids. Germline loops: CDR1 GTSNPN, CDR2 SVGIG (reference sequence). The DNA for the CDR3 is TGTGCCTGGGAACACGGACAGGGGGGGACCTACGAGCAGTACTTC. Its translation is CAWEHGQGGTYEQYF.

The table lists this clone with a count of one. CDR3 sequence: CASSLVTTGYEQFF. CDR3 coding DNA: TGCGCCAGCAGCTTGGTTACTACTGGATATGAGCAGTTCTTC. The chain links TRBV5-1 to TRBJ2-1, with D unclear. V was cut by 0 bases and J by 8 bases, with 12 bases left in between. The CDR3 consists of 14 residues. CDR1 and CDR2 (germline): SGHRS, YFSETQ. The variable domain in full, with the rest retrieved from reference TRBV5-1 and TRBJ2-1, is KAGVTQTPRYLIKTRGQQVTLSCSPISGHRSVSWYQQTPGQGLQFLFEYFSETQRNKGNFPGRFSGRQFSNSRSEMNVSTLELGDSALYLCASSLVTTGYEQFFGPGTRLTVL.

The chain has TRBV29-1 and TRBJ2-5, with 11 bases lining up with TRBD2. The germline gives CDR1 SQVTM, CDR2 ANQGSEA. This CDR3 has 15 amino acids. After removal of 4 bases from V and 2 bases from J, the junction contained 6 bases not matched to a gene. The chain's CDR3 is CSVGASGGYQETQYF. CDR3 in DNA: TGCAGCGTTGGGGCTAGCGGGGGGTATCAAGAGACCCAGTACTTC.

This chain links TRBV5-1 with TRBJ2-1, with D tentatively TRBD2 (7 bases). CDR1 and CDR2 (germline): SGHRS, YFSETQ. The CDR3 totals 14 residues. Trimming removed 2 bases at V and 3 bases at J, with 9 bases between. For the CDR3, the DNA is TGCGCCAGCAGCTTAGGGGGGGACTACAATGAGCAGTTCTTC. Translating gives CASSLGGDYNEQFF.

The chain carries TRBV6-1 and TRBJ2-2, with 8 bases identical to TRBD2. This CDR3 region has 16 residues. CDR1 and CDR2 from the germline V gene are MNHNS and SASEGT. V gave up 6 bases and J gave up 7 bases; unmatched junction bases: 13. The CDR3 nucleotides read TGTGCCAGCAGGGAACTCAGCGGGGGCTGGGGCGGGGAGCTGTTTTTT. Translating gives CASRELSGGWGGELFF.